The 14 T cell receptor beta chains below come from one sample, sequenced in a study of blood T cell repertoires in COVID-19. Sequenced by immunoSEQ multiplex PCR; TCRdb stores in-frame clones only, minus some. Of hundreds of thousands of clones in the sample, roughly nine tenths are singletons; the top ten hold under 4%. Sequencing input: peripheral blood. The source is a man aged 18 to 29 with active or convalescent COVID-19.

The CDR3: CASGRQEGTF. In DNA form, the CDR3 reads TGTGCTAGTGGCAGACAGGAAGGCACCTTC. This sequence joins TRBV12-5 and TRBJ1-2, with a weak D call TRBD1 (6 bases). Trimming removed 6 bases from V and 13 bases from J, with 12 bases in between. This CDR3 spans 10 amino acids. From germline, CDR1 is LGHNT and CDR2 FRNRAP.

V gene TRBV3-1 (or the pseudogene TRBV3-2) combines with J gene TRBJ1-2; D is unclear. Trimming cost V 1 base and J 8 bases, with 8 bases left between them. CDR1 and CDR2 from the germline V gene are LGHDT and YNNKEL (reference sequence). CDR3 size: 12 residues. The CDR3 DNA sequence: TGTGCCAGCAGCCAAGGCACGAGAGGCTACACCTTC. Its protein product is CASSQGTRGYTF.

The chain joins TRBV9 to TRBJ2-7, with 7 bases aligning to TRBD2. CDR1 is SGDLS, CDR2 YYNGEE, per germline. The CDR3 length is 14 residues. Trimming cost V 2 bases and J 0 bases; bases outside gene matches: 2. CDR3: CASSVGGNSYEQYF. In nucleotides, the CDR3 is TGTGCCAGCAGCGTCGGGGGGAACTCCTACGAGCAGTACTTC. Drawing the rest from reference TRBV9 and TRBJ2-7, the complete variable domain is DSGVTQTPKHLITATGQRVTLRCSPRSGDLSVYWYQQSLDQGLQFLIQYYNGEERAKGNILERFSAQQFPDLHSELNLSSLELGDSALYFCASSVGGNSYEQYFGPGTRLTVT.

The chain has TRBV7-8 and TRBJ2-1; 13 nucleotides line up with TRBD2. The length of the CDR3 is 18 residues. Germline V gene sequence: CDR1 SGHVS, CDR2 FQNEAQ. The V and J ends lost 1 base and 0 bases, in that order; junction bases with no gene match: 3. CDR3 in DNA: TGTGCCAGCAGCTTAGAGGGACTAGCGGGGAACTCCTACAATGAGCAGTTCTTC. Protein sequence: CASSLEGLAGNSYNEQFF.

The CDR3 region has the DNA TGTGCCAGCAGTTTGTCGAGGAACACTGAAGCTTTCTTT. It yields the protein CASSLSRNTEAFF. The V gene is TRBV12-3 or TRBV12-4, the J gene TRBJ1-1, with no clear D. Trimming shortened V by 3 bases and J by 1 base, and 6 bases separated the two germline ends. The CDR3 loop spans 13 amino acids.

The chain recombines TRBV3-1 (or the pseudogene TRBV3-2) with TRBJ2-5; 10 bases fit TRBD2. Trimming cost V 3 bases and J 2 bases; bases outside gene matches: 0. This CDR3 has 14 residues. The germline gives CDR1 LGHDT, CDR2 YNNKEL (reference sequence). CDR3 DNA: TGTGCCAGCAGCCATAGCGGGGGGCAAGAGACCCAGTACTTC. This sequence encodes CASSHSGGQETQYF.

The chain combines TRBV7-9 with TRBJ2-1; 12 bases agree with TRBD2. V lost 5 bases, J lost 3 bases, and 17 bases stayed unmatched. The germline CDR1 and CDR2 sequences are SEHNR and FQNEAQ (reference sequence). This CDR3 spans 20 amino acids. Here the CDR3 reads CASSKTGLAGSWGNYNEQFF. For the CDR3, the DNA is TGTGCCAGCAGCAAGACCGGACTAGCGGGGAGTTGGGGTAACTACAATGAGCAGTTCTTC.

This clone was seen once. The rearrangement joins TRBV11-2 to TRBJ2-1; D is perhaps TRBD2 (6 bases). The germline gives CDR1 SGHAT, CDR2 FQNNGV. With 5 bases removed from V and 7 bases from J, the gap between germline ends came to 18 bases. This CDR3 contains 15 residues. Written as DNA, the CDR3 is TGTGCCAGCAGCCTAATGCTAGCGAAGCGTAATGAGCAGTTCTTC. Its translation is CASSLMLAKRNEQFF.

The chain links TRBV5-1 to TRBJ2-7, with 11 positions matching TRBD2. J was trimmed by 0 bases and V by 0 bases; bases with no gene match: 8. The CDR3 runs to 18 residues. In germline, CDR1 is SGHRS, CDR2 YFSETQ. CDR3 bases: TGCGCCAGCAGCTTGGAACCTAGCGGGGGGCCTCTCTCCTACGAGCAGTACTTC. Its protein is CASSLEPSGGPLSYEQYF.

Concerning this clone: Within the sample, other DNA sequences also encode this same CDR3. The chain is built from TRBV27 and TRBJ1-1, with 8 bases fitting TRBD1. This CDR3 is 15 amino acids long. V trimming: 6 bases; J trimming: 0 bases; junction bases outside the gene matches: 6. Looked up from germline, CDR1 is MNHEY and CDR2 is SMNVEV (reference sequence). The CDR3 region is CASSLLDRVNTEAFF. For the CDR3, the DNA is TGTGCCAGCAGCCTCCTGGACAGGGTGAACACTGAAGCTTTCTTT.

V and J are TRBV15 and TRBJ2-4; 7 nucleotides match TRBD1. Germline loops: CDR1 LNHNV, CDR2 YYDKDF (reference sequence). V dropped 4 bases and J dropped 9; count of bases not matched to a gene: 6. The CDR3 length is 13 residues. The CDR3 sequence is CATSNYRGGIQYF. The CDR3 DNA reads TGTGCCACCAGCAACTACAGGGGTGGCATTCAGTACTTC.

DNA for the CDR3: TGTGCCAGCAGCGCCGGGACAGGGTCGTATTCACCCCTCCACTTT. This codes for CASSAGTGSYSPLHF. This rearrangement joins TRBV28 to TRBJ1-6, with 9 bases that match TRBD1. Germline CDR1 and CDR2: MDHEN and SYDVKM. Unmatched junction bases numbered 8, after V lost 6 bases and J lost 8 bases. The CDR3 extends over 15 amino acids.

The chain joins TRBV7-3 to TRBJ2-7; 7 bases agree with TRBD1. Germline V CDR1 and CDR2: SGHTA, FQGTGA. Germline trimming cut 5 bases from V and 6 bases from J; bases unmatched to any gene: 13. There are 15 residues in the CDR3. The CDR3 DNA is TGTGCCAGCAGCCCAAGGGACAGTATCTTAAGCGAGCAGTACTTC. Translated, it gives CASSPRDSILSEQYF.

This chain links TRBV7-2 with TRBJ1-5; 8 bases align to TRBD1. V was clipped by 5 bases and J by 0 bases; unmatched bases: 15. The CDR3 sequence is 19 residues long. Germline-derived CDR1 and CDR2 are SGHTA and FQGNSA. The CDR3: CASSLRTGSTLYSNQPQHF. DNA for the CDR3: TGTGCCAGCAGCCTTAGGACAGGGTCAACCCTATATAGCAATCAGCCCCAGCATTTT.